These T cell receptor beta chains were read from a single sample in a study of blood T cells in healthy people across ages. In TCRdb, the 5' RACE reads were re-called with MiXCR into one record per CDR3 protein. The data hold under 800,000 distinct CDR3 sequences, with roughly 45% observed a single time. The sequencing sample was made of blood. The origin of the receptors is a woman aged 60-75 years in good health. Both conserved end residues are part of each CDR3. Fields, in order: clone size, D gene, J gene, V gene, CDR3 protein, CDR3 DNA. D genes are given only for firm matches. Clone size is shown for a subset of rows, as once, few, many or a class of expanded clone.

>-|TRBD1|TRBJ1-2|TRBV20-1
CSATTGTGWYAYTF
TGCAGTGCTACTACCGGGACAGGGTGGTATGCCTACACCTTC
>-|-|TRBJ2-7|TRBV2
CASSERMRDEQYF
TGTGCCAGCAGTGAAAGAATGAGAGACGAGCAGTACTTC
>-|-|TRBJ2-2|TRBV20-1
CSAREADTGELFF
TGCAGTGCTAGAGAAGCAGACACCGGGGAGCTGTTTTTT
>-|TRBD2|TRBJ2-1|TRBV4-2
CASSLSDSGPNEQFF
TGTGCCAGCAGCCTTTCGGATAGCGGGCCCAATGAGCAGTTCTTC
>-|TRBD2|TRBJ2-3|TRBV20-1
CSATLAATSTDTQYF
TGCAGTGCAACCCTAGCGGCCACAAGCACAGATACGCAGTATTTT
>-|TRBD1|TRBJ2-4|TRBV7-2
CASSPRQGSTNIQYF
TGTGCCAGCAGCCCCAGACAGGGAAGTACAAACATTCAGTACTTC
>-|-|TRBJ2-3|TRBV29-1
CSAKDHLDTQYF
TGCAGCGCCAAGGACCATTTGGATACGCAGTATTTT
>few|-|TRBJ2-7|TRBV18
CASSPRQLSYEQYF
TGTGCCAGCTCACCAAGACAGCTCTCCTACGAGCAGTACTTC
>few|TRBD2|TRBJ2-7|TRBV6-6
CASGGTSQSYEQYF
TGTGCCAGCGGGGGGACTAGCCAATCCTACGAGCAGTACTTC
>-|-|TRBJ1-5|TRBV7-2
CASSLAGGTGGNQPQHF
TGTGCCAGCAGCTTAGCTGGGGGGACCGGGGGCAATCAGCCCCAGCATTTT
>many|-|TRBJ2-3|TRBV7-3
CASSSYGGTDTQYF
TGTGCCAGCAGCTCCTACGGGGGCACAGATACGCAGTATTTT
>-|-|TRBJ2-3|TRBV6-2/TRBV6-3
CASSAQGQRPDTQYF
TGTGCCAGCAGTGCTCAGGGTCAGAGGCCTGATACGCAGTATTTT
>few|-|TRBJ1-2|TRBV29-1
CSVGRQPGYTF
TGCAGCGTTGGGCGACAACCCGGCTACACCTTC
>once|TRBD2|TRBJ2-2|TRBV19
CALGVAGDTGELFF
TGTGCCCTAGGGGTAGCGGGGGACACCGGGGAGCTGTTTTTT
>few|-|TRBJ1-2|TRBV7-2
CASSPPPGRVNYGYTF
TGTGCCAGCAGCCCACCCCCGGGCAGGGTTAACTATGGCTACACCTTC
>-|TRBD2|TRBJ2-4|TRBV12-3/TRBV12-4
CASSLGGRNIQYF
TGTGCCAGCAGTTTGGGAGGGAGAAACATTCAGTACTTC
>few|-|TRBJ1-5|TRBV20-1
CSAVRGNQPQHF
TGCAGTGCTGTCCGGGGCAATCAGCCCCAGCATTTT
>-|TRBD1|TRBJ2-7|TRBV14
CASSRGQGYSYEQYF
TGTGCCAGCAGTCGCGGACAGGGGTACTCCTACGAGCAGTACTTC
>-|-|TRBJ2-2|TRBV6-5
CASRTETGELFF
TGTGCCAGCAGGACCGAAACCGGGGAGCTGTTTTTT
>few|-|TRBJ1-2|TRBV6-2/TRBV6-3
CASSLGEGYTF
TGTGCCAGCAGCCTAGGGGAGGGCTACACCTTC
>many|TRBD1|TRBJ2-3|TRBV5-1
CASSLGQGASTDTQYF
TGTGCTAGCAGCTTAGGACAGGGGGCAAGCACAGATACGCAGTATTTT
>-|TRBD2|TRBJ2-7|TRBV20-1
CSARGAGGSVEQYF
TGCAGTGCTAGGGGTGCGGGAGGGAGTGTCGAGCAGTACTTC
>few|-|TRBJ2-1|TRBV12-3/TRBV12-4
CASPGVAVSYNEQFF
TGTGCCAGCCCGGGGGTAGCGGTGTCCTACAATGAGCAGTTCTTC
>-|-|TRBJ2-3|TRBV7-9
CASSLGAGASDTQYF
TGTGCCAGCAGCTTAGGTGCAGGGGCGTCCGATACGCAGTATTTT
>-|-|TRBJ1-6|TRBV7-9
CASSSTRRGDGSPLHF
TGTGCCAGCAGCTCCACTCGGAGAGGGGACGGTTCACCCCTCCACTTT
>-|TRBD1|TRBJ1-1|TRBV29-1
CSVEKGARTEAFF
TGCAGCGTTGAAAAGGGGGCGAGGACTGAAGCTTTCTTT
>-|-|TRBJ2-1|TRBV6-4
CASRPEPTGNEQFF
TGTGCCAGCAGGCCGGAACCCACGGGCAATGAGCAGTTCTTC
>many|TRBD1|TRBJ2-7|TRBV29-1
CSVGSGGSAEQYF
TGCAGCGTTGGGTCAGGGGGATCAGCTGAGCAGTACTTC
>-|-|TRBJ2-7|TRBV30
CACSVDLRDEQYF
TGTGCCTGTAGTGTAGATCTTCGGGACGAGCAGTACTTC
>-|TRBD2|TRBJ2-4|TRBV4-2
CASSQERGGGNIQYF
TGTGCCAGCAGCCAGGAGCGGGGGGGAGGGAACATTCAGTACTTC
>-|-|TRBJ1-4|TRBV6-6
CASSYEGGVTNEKLFF
TGTGCCAGCAGTTACGAGGGTGGGGTAACTAATGAAAAACTGTTTTTT
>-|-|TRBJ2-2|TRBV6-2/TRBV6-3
CASSPRTNTGELFF
TGTGCCAGCAGCCCCCGAACTAACACCGGGGAGCTGTTTTTT
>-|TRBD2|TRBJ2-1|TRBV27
CASSLFSGSYNEQFF
TGTGCCAGCAGTCTATTTAGCGGGTCCTACAATGAGCAGTTCTTC
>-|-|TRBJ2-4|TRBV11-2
CASSLPGSIAKNIQYF
TGTGCCAGCAGCTTACCGGGCTCCATAGCCAAAAACATTCAGTACTTC
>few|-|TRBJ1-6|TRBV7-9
CASSLTREDSPLHF
TGTGCCAGCAGCTTGACAAGAGAGGATTCACCCCTCCACTTT
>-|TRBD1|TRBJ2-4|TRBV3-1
CASSHRTGSKNIQYF
TGTGCCAGCAGCCACCGGACAGGCAGCAAAAACATTCAGTACTTC
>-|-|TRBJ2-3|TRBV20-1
CSVQRRRSRTDTQYF
TGCAGTGTCCAGAGGCGGAGAAGTAGGACAGATACGCAGTATTTT
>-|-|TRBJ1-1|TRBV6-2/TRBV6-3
CASSDQNTEAFF
TGTGCCAGCAGTGATCAGAACACTGAAGCTTTCTTT
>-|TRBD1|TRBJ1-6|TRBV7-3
CAGSTTGGRSPLHF
TGTGCCGGCAGCACTACAGGGGGGCGGTCACCCCTCCACTTT